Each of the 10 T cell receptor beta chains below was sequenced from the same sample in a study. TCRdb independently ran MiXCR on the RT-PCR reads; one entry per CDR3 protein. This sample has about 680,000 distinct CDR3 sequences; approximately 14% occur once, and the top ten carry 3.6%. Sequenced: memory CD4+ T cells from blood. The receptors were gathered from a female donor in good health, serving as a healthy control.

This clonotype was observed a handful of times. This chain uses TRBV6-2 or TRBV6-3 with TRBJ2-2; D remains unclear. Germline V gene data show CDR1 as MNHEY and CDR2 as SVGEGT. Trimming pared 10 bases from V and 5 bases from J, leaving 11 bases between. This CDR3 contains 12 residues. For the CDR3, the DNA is TGTGCCAACTCCAAGGGTACCGGGGAGCTGTTTTTT. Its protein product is CANSKGTGELFF.

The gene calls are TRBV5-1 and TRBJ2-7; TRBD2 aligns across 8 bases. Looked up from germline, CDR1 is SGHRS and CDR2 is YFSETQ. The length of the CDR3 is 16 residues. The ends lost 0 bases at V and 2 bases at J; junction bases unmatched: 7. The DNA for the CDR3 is TGCGCCAGCAGCTTGGAAATAGCGGGACCCACCTACGAGCAGTACTTC. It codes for CASSLEIAGPTYEQYF.

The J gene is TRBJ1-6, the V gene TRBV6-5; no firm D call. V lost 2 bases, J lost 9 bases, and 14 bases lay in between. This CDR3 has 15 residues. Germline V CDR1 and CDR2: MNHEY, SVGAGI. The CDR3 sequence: CASSYEPTGSSPLHF. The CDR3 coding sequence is TGTGCCAGCAGTTACGAACCGACGGGTAGTTCACCCCTCCACTTT.

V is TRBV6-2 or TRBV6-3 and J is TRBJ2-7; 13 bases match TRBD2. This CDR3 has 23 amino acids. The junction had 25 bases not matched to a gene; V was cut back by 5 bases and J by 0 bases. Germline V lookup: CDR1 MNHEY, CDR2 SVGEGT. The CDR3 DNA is TGTGCCAGCAGTCCCCCCCCCACGGAGGGGGGACTAGCGGGACTCAGAAGCTCCTACGAGCAGTACTTC. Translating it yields CASSPPPTEGGLAGLRSSYEQYF.

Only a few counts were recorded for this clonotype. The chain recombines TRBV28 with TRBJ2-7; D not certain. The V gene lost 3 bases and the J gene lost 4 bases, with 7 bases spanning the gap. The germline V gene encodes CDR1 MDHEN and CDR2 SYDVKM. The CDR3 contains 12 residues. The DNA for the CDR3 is TGTGCCAGCAGTTTCCAGCCTTACGAGCAGTACTTC. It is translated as CASSFQPYEQYF.

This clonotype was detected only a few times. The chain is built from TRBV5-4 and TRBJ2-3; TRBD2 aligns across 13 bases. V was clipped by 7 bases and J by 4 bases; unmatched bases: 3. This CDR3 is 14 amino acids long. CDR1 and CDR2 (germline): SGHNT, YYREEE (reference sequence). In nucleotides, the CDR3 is TGTGCCAGCGTACTAGCGGGAGGGTCAGATACGCAGTATTTT. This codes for CASVLAGGSDTQYF.

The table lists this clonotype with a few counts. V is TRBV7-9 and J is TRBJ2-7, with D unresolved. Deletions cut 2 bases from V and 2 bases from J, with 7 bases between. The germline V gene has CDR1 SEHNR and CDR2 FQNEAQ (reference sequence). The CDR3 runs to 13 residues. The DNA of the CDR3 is TGTGCCAGCAGCTTAACGGAGACCTACGAGCAGTACTTC. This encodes CASSLTETYEQYF.

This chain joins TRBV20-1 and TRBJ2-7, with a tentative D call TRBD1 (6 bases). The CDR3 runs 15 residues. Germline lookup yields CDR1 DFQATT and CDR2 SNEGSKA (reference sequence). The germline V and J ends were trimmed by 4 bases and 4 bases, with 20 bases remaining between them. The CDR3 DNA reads TGCAGTGCTACCGGCTACGGACAGCGCTCATACGAGCAGTACTTC. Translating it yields CSATGYGQRSYEQYF.

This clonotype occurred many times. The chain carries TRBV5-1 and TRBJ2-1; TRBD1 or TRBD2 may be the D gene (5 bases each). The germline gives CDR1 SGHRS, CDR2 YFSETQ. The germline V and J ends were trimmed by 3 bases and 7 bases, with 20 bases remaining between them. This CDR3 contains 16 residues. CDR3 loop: CASSSPPGTGQNEQFF. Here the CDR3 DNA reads TGCGCCAGCAGCTCACCCCCCGGGACCGGCCAGAATGAGCAGTTCTTC.

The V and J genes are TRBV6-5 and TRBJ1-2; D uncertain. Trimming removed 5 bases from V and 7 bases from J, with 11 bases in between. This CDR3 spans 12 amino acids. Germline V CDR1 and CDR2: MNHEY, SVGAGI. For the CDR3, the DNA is TGTGCCAGCAGTGTCACCGTGGGTGGCTACACCTTC. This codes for CASSVTVGGYTF.